This TCR beta chain emerged from a study of shared T cell receptors in the human thymus. Produced via immunoSEQ multiplex PCR; TCRdb's table is partial and in-frame only. This sample has 650,000 to 950,000 clones, with roughly 85% found just once. The V and J ends lost 6 bases and 0 bases respectively, with 20 bases between them. The CDR3 is 17 amino acids. The germline CDR1 and CDR2 sequences are MNHEY and SMNVEV (reference sequence). This same sample was also part of a study on human thymus T cells. From that second work: Having corrective surgery for congenital heart defects, healthy Finnish infants were the ones who donated. From resections taken during corrective heart surgery, the thymus tissue was obtained.

The sequence was collected from a girl in the first two years of life with a congenital heart defect. The chain couples TRBV27 to TRBJ1-2, with no clear D. Sequencing was done on a sample of thymocytes. CDR3 sequence: CASRSPLYGLANYGYTF. CDR3 bases: TGTGCCAGCAGGTCTCCTTTGTACGGCCTAGCTAACTATGGCTACACCTTC.